Presented here are 18 T cell receptor beta chains from one specimen sequenced in a study of T-cell memory formation after mild COVID-19. TCRdb reanalysed the 5' RACE reads using MiXCR and keeps one entry per CDR3 protein. The repertoire has approximately 250,000 distinct CDR3 sequences, 16% of them found once; the top ten carry roughly 21%. The sample consisted of PBMCs or a T cell subset sorted from them (not recorded which). These receptors came from a man aged 18 to 29 who had mild COVID-19 (a few samples of this study predate the infection). Cell type and time point are not known.

The chain is built from TRBV5-1 and TRBJ2-5, with TRBD1 matching 11 bases. CDR1 and CDR2 (germline): SGHRS, YFSETQ. The length of the CDR3 is 15 residues. With 4 bases clipped from V and 4 bases from J, the junction kept 6 bases outside the gene matches. The CDR3 protein is CASSTGTGGGETQYF. CDR3 in DNA: TGCGCCAGCAGCACTGGGACAGGGGGAGGAGAGACCCAGTACTTC.

This clonotype was found a few times. V usage is TRBV10-1 and J usage is TRBJ2-7, with 7 bases lining up with TRBD2. The CDR3 length is 12 residues. Trimming cost V 0 bases and J 13 bases; bases outside gene matches: 6. The germline CDR1 and CDR2 sequences are WNHNN and SYGVQD (reference sequence). CDR3 sequence reads: CASSESGGMRYF. CDR3 bases: TGCGCCAGCAGTGAGTCGGGGGGGATGCGATACTTC.

This chain links TRBV12-3 or TRBV12-4 with TRBJ1-2, with TRBD1 as a possible D gene (5 bases). Trimming removed 5 bases from V and 5 bases from J, with 9 bases in between. This CDR3 comprises 12 residues. The CDR3 DNA sequence: TGTGCCAGCAGTCCACGACAGTATGGCTACACCTTC. Amino acid sequence: CASSPRQYGYTF.

This chain connects TRBV12-3 or TRBV12-4 to TRBJ2-2; D gene unclear. Trimming shortened V by 5 bases and J by 1 base, and 11 bases separated the two germline ends. The CDR3 length is 15 residues. CDR3 coding DNA: TGTGCCAGCAGTCTCGGACGGAGGAACACCGGGGAGCTGTTTTTT. This gives the protein CASSLGRRNTGELFF.

This clonotype was seen many times. The V call is TRBV6-5, the J call TRBJ2-7; 10 nucleotides align to TRBD2. Trimming took 1 base from V and 4 from J; bases not matched to a gene: 13. CDR1 and CDR2 from the germline V gene are MNHEY and SVGAGI. The CDR3 length is 18 residues. CDR3 region: CASSYLPPASGGIYEQYF. In DNA form, the CDR3 reads TGTGCCAGCAGTTACTTACCCCCCGCTAGCGGGGGAATTTACGAGCAGTACTTC.

This clonotype has only a few counts. The rearrangement uses TRBV6-2 or TRBV6-3 and TRBJ1-1, with D possibly matching TRBD1 (5 bases). Germline lookup yields CDR1 MNHEY and CDR2 SVGEGT. The CDR3 spans 13 residues. V was clipped by 5 bases and J by 4 bases, with 11 bases between them. CDR3 residues: CASSAPGSTEAFF. The CDR3 coding sequence is TGTGCCAGCAGTGCACCAGGGAGCACTGAAGCTTTCTTT.

This clonotype occurred a few times. This rearrangement joins TRBV11-2 to TRBJ2-3; the match to TRBD2 covers 11 bases. Looked up from germline, CDR1 is SGHAT and CDR2 is FQNNGV. The CDR3 length is 16 residues. J was trimmed by 6 bases and V by 7 bases; bases with no gene match: 12. The CDR3, as DNA: TGTGCCAGCACCCCGAGGCGACTAGCGGGGTTTGATACGCAGTATTTT. Residues: CASTPRRLAGFDTQYF. The full variable domain, completed using reference TRBV11-2 and TRBJ2-3, is EAGVAQSPRYKIIEKRQSVAFWCNPISGHATLYWYQQILGQGPKLLIQFQNNGVVDDSQLPKDRFSAERLKGVDSTLKIQPAKLEDSAVYLCASTPRRLAGFDTQYFGPGTRLTVL.

This chain links TRBV6-5 with TRBJ2-5; no clear D. This CDR3 is built from 12 residues. The V gene's germline CDR1 is MNHEY and CDR2 SVGAGI. Trimming pared 6 bases from V and 4 bases from J, leaving 9 bases between. The CDR3 DNA reads as TGTGCCAGCAGCATGACATTAGAGACCCAGTACTTC. Translating it yields CASSMTLETQYF.

This clonotype was counted only a few times. The gene calls are TRBV5-1 and TRBJ2-7, with D possibly TRBD1 on 5 matching bases. Deletions cut 5 bases from V and 6 bases from J, with 15 bases between. The CDR3 loop spans 13 amino acids. Germline V gene lookup returns CDR1 SGHRS and CDR2 YFSETQ. The CDR3 region has the DNA TGCGCCAGCAGGTTCCGAATAGGGGCCGAGCAGTACGTC. It translates to CASRFRIGAEQYV.

This clonotype has only a few counts. V is TRBV7-2 and J is TRBJ1-2, with 7 bases matching TRBD1. The V segment lost 4 bases and the J segment 4 bases; nucleotides outside the gene matches: 6. The CDR3 extends over 14 amino acids. CDR1 and CDR2 (germline): SGHTA, FQGNSA. This CDR3 is CASSSRQGVYGYTF. The CDR3 DNA is TGTGCCAGCAGCTCCAGACAGGGAGTCTATGGCTACACCTTC.

This clonotype was counted ten times or more. The rearrangement links TRBV29-1 to TRBJ2-5; weak D call: TRBD1 (6 bases). Germline assignment: CDR1 SQVTM and CDR2 ANQGSEA. Trimming stripped 7 bases from V and 3 bases from J, with 9 bases between. This CDR3 spans 11 amino acids. This CDR3 is CSGGREETQYF. CDR3 in DNA: TGCAGCGGGGGGCGGGAAGAGACCCAGTACTTC.

This clonotype has more than one count but fewer than ten. V is TRBV5-5 and J is TRBJ2-5, with 9 bases aligning to TRBD2. Germline CDR1 and CDR2: SGHKS and YYEKEE (reference sequence). Trimming took 4 bases from V and 5 from J; bases not matched to a gene: 9. The CDR3 extends over 15 amino acids. The CDR3 coding sequence is TGTGCCAGCAGCAAACCGGGACTAGCCAGGGAGACCCAGTACTTC. It codes for CASSKPGLARETQYF.

This chain uses TRBV7-3 with TRBJ2-2; D gene ambiguous. V was pared by 5 bases and J by 8 bases, with 12 bases between. The CDR3 extends over 13 amino acids. CDR1 SGHTA and CDR2 FQGTGA come from the germline V gene. Here the CDR3 DNA reads TGTGCCAGCAGCGGCCGGGCGGCGGGGGAGCTGTTTTTT. Its translation: CASSGRAAGELFF. The full variable domain, with the rest looked up from reference TRBV7-3 and TRBJ2-2, is GAGVSQTPSNKVTEKGKYVELRCDPISGHTALYWYRQSLGQGPEFLIYFQGTGAADDSGLPNDRFFAVRPEGSVSTLKIQRTERGDSAVYLCASSGRAAGELFFGEGSRLTVL.

In this sample, this clonotype turned up many times. The chain recombines TRBV20-1 with TRBJ2-7; 7 positions agree with TRBD1. There are 14 residues in the CDR3. V shed 5 bases, J shed 4 bases, and the junction held 11 bases outside the gene matches. Germline values: CDR1 DFQATT, CDR2 SNEGSKA (reference sequence). CDR3 DNA sequence: TGCAGTGCTGAAAGACAGGGACCTTTTTACGAGCAGTACGTC. As protein: CSAERQGPFYEQYV.

This clonotype was seen ten or more times. The chain employs TRBV5-1 and TRBJ2-1; D remains unclear. This CDR3 contains 13 residues. The germline V and J ends were trimmed by 1 base and 7 bases, with 9 bases remaining between them. Germline assignment: CDR1 SGHRS and CDR2 YFSETQ. The CDR3, as DNA: TGCGCCAGCAGCTTGTGGTCGGGTAATGAGCAGTTCTTC. It yields the protein CASSLWSGNEQFF.

This clonotype was counted only a few times. This chain uses TRBV5-1 with TRBJ2-5, with 7 bases identical to TRBD2. J lost 4 bases, V lost 4 bases, and 4 bases had no gene match. The CDR3 loop spans 13 amino acids. CDR1 is SGHRS and CDR2 is YFSETQ in the germline V gene. This CDR3 is CASSLGEGETQYF. The CDR3 nucleotides read TGCGCCAGCAGCCTGGGGGAGGGAGAGACCCAGTACTTC. Looking up the rest from reference TRBV5-1 and TRBJ2-5 gives the full variable domain: KAGVTQTPRYLIKTRGQQVTLSCSPISGHRSVSWYQQTPGQGLQFLFEYFSETQRNKGNFPGRFSGRQFSNSRSEMNVSTLELGDSALYLCASSLGEGETQYFGPGTRLLVL.

V and J are TRBV7-8 and TRBJ1-5; TRBD1 is a possible D gene (5 bases). The germline V and J ends were trimmed by 1 base and 4 bases, with 8 bases remaining between them. The CDR3 sequence is 14 residues long. Looked up from germline, CDR1 is SGHVS and CDR2 is FQNEAQ. The CDR3 here is CASSLDWGNQPQHF. CDR3 coding DNA: TGTGCCAGCAGCTTAGACTGGGGGAATCAGCCCCAGCATTTT.

This clonotype was seen more than once but under ten times. The chain has TRBV5-1 and TRBJ2-3, with D possibly TRBD2 on 6 matching bases. V dropped 6 bases and J dropped 2 bases, with 13 bases sitting between them. The CDR3 sequence is 14 residues long. Germline lookup yields CDR1 SGHRS and CDR2 YFSETQ. The CDR3 region has the DNA TGCGCCAGCACCCCCCGGGGGAACACAGATACGCAGTATTTT. Encoded protein: CASTPRGNTDTQYF.